This T cell receptor (beta chain) was captured in a study of tumor-infiltrating lymphocytes in oesophageal squamous cell carcinoma. Germline CDR1 SNHLY, CDR2 FYNNEI. CDR3 length: 13 amino acids. This clonotype was detected only a few times. Using its own MiXCR run on the PCR reads, TCRdb lists one record per CDR3 protein. Of almost 20,000 distinct CDR3 sequences listed, about two fifths are singletons. This TCR was sampled from a male donor with esophageal squamous cell carcinoma. This chain links TRBV2 with TRBJ2-4; the D call may be TRBD1 or TRBD2 (6 bases each). Gene TRBJ2-7 matches the end of the DNA better, so the J call may be wrong. The specimen sequenced was blood. CDR3 sequence: CASRVTGRYEQYF. The CDR3 DNA is TGTGCCAGCAGAGTAACAGGGAGGTACGAGCAGTACTTC.